The clone carrying this T cell receptor beta chain was found a few times. These data are taken from a study of human T cells and chemical hapten exposure. Study details: Patients, predominantly female, presented with alopecia areata, totalis or universalis. TCR yield per sample varied, mainly due to pooled library volumes.

TCRdb independently ran MiXCR on the RACE reads; one entry per CDR3 protein. There are some 400,000 distinct CDR3 sequences in the sample; approximately 5.1% occur only once, and around 2.6% lies in the top ten. Time point: pre-sensitization, week 0. Treatment denoted: therapeutic diphenylcyclopropenone sensitization with weekly scalp DPC. This specimen consisted of whole blood, obtained in connection with sensitization to the hapten diphenylcyclopropenone (DPC). This TCR was recovered from a woman in her forties or fifties with alopecia areata. Some clones in this sample may be carry-over from other donors' samples.

The CDR3 region has the DNA TGTGCCAGCAGTTTGTGGCAGGGAGCCGAGCAGTACTTC. Its translation: CASSLWQGAEQYF. The chain uses TRBV28 and TRBJ2-7; D tentatively fits TRBD1 or TRBD2 (5 bases each). The germline V gene encodes CDR1 MDHEN and CDR2 SYDVKM. This CDR3 is 13 amino acids long. Trimming cost V 3 bases and J 6 bases, with 12 bases left between them.